The rows below give T cell receptor beta chains drawn from one sample of a study of shared clonotypes between healthy human individuals. Sequencing was performed with immunoSEQ multiplex PCR; in TCRdb, only in-frame clones are kept and a portion is missing. The table includes roughly 2,300,000 clones, around 90% detected once. Source material: naive CD4+ T cells from PBMCs. These receptor sequences come from a young man in good health. Some clones in this sample may be carry-over from other donors' samples. CDR3s include the opening cysteine and the closing phenylalanine or tryptophan. The D gene is left open where the match is weak. Part of the rows lack a size; the others show once, few, many or a class for expanded clones.

clone_size	d_call	j_call	v_call	cdr3_nt	cdr3_aa
.	TRBD1	TRBJ2-1	TRBV28	TGTGCCAGCAGTCTGCCGGGACAGGTAAATGAGCAGTTCTTC	CASSLPGQVNEQFF
.	TRBD1	TRBJ2-7	TRBV28	TGTGCCAGCACCACGGACAGGGAATCTGGGGAGCAGTACTTC	CASTTDRESGEQYF
.	TRBD1	TRBJ1-5	TRBV18	TGTGCCAGCTCAGTCGACAGGGGCTATCAGCCCCAGCATTTT	CASSVDRGYQPQHF
.	TRBD2	TRBJ2-1	TRBV7-3	TGTGCCAGCAGCTTAACGCGGGAGTCCTCCAATGAGCAGTTCTTC	CASSLTRESSNEQFF
.	TRBD2	TRBJ2-7	TRBV18	TGTGCCAGCTCATCCTCTAGCGGCCCCTACGAGCAGTACTTC	CASSSSSGPYEQYF
.	TRBD2	TRBJ2-1	TRBV19	TGTGCCAGTAGTAGCCCGGGAGGGAGCTCCTACAATGAGCAGTTCTTC	CASSSPGGSSYNEQFF
.	.	TRBJ1-4	TRBV5-6	TGTGCCAGCAGCTTGGGACAGTTGAATGAAAAACTGTTTTTT	CASSLGQLNEKLFF
.	.	TRBJ2-7	TRBV6-5	TGTGCCAGCAGGGAACAGGGATCGTCCTACGAGCAGTACTTC	CASREQGSSYEQYF
few	TRBD1	TRBJ1-2	TRBV30	TGTGCCGGGACAGGGAACTATGGCTACACCTTC	CAGTGNYGYTF
.	.	TRBJ1-1	TRBV28	TGTGCCAGCAGTTCGCCCCAACGGAGGACCAAACCGAACACTGAAGCTTTCTTT	CASSSPQRRTKPNTEAFF
few	.	TRBJ1-1	TRBV19	TGTGCCAGTAGTATAGGGGGCGGTGAAGCTTTCTTT	CASSIGGGEAFF
.	.	TRBJ2-3	TRBV2	TGTGCCAGCAGTGAATCCCCAGATACGCAGTATTTT	CASSESPDTQYF
.	.	TRBJ1-2	TRBV6-5	TGTGCCAGCACTCCAGGCGGGGGGACCTATGGCTACACCTTC	CASTPGGGTYGYTF
once	.	TRBJ1-5	TRBV28	TGTGCCATACAGGACCTGGGCAGGGGTGACAATCAGCCCCAGCATTTT	CAIQDLGRGDNQPQHF
.	.	TRBJ1-1	TRBV21-1	TGTGCCAGCAGCAAAGCGCACCCGGTGAACACTGAAGCTTTCTTT	CASSKAHPVNTEAFF
.	.	TRBJ2-2	TRBV30	TGTGCCTGGAGTCCACAAGGCTCAGGGGAGCTGTTTTTT	CAWSPQGSGELFF
.	.	TRBJ1-2	TRBV5-4	TGTGCCAGCAGCTACCGGAGGGAAGATGGCTACACCTTC	CASSYRREDGYTF
.	.	TRBJ1-4	TRBV19	TGTGCCAGTAGTACCGACGGGTACGAAAAACTGTTTTTT	CASSTDGYEKLFF
.	TRBD2	TRBJ2-1	TRBV30	TGTGCCTGGAGGAGAAGCCTTGGACTAGCGGGGGGAACGCCTACCTACAATGAGCAGTTCTTC	CAWRRSLGLAGGTPTYNEQFF
.	TRBD1	TRBJ1-2	TRBV10-3	TGTGCCATCAGTGAGTCAAGGGGGCGAAATGAAGGCTACACCTTC	CAISESRGRNEGYTF
.	TRBD1	TRBJ1-1	TRBV6-5	TGTGCCAGCGGGGACAGGGGTACTGAAGCTTTCTTT	CASGDRGTEAFF
.	TRBD1	TRBJ2-5	TRBV30	TGTGCCTGGAGTGATGGGACAGCTCAAGAGACCCAGTACTTC	CAWSDGTAQETQYF
.	TRBD1	TRBJ1-1	TRBV6-5	TGTGCCAGCAGTCAGGGACAGACCGTTCAAGCTTTCTTT	CASSQGQTVQAFF
.	TRBD2	TRBJ2-1	TRBV9	TGTGCCAGCAGCTCCGAAGCGGGAGCCTACAATGAGCAGTTCTTC	CASSSEAGAYNEQFF
.	.	TRBJ1-1	TRBV6-1	TGTGCCAGCACATGGAGATTGAACACTGAAGCTTTCTTT	CASTWRLNTEAFF
once	TRBD2	TRBJ2-6	TRBV10-3	TGTGCCTCAACCCGGGGCGGGAGGGAGCCTGGGGCCAACGTCCTGACTTTC	CASTRGGREPGANVLTF
.	.	TRBJ2-1	TRBV28	TGTGCCAGCAGTCTACTCCCCGGTGAGCAGTTCTTC	CASSLLPGEQFF
.	TRBD1	TRBJ2-7	TRBV29-1	TGCAGCGTTGCTTCCGGACAGGGGACGTCCTACGAGCAGTACTTC	CSVASGQGTSYEQYF